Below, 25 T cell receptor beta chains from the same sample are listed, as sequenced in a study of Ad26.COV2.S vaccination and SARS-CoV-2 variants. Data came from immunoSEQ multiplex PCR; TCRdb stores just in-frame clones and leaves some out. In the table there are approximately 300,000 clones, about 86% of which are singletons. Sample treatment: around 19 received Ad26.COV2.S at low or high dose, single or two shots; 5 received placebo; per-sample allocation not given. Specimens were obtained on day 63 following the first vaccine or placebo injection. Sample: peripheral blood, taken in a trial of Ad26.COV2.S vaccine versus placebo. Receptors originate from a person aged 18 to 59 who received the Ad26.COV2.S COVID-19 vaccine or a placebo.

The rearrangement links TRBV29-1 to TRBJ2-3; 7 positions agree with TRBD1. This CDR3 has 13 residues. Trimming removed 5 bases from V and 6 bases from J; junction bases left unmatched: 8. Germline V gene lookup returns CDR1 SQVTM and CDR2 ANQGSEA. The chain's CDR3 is CSVYRGLGDTQYF. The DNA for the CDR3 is TGCAGCGTTTACAGGGGTTTAGGGGATACGCAGTATTTT.

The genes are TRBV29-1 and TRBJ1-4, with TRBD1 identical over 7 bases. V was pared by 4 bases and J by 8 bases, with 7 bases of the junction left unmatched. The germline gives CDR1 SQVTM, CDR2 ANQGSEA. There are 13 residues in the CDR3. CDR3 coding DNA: TGCAGCGTTGGACAGGGAGGTGAGGAAAAACTGTTTTTT. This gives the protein CSVGQGGEEKLFF.

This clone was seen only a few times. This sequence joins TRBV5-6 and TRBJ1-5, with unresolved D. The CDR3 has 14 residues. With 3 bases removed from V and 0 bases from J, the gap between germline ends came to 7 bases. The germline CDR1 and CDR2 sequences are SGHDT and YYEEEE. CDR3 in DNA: TGTGCCAGCAGCTCCTGGAGTAGCAATCAGCCCCAGCATTTT. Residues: CASSSWSSNQPQHF.

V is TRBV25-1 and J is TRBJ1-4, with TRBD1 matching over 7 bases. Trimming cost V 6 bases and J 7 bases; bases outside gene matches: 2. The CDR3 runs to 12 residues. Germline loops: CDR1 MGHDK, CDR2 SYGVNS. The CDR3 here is CASSQGGEKLFF. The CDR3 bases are TGTGCCAGCAGCCAGGGGGGTGAAAAACTGTTTTTT.

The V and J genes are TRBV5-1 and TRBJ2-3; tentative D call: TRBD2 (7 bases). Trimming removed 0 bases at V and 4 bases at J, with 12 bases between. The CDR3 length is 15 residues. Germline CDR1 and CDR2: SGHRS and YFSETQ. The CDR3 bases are TGCGCCAGCAGCTTGGGCGGGGGCAGCGCAGATACGCAGTATTTT. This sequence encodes CASSLGGGSADTQYF.

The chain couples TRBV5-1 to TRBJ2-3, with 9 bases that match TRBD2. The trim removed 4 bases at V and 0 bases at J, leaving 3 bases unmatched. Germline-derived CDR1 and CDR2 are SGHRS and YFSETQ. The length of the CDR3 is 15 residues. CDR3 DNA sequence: TGCGCCAGCAGCGATACTAGCGGGAGCACAGATACGCAGTATTTT. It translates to CASSDTSGSTDTQYF.

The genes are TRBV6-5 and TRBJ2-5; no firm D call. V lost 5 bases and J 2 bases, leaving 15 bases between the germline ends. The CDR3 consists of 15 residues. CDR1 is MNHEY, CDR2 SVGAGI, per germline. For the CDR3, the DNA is TGTGCCAGCAGTAGGTTCACTATTGGGCAAGAGACCCAGTACTTC. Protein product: CASSRFTIGQETQYF.

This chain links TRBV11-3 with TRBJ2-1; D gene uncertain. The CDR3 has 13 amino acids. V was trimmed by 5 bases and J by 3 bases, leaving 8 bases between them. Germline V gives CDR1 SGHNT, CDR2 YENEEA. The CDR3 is CASSPAVYNEQFF. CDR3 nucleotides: TGTGCCAGCAGCCCAGCCGTCTACAATGAGCAGTTCTTC.

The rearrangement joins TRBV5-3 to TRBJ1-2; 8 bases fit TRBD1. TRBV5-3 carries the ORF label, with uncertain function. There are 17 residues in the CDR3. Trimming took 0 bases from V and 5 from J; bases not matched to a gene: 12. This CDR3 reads CARSLASGQGAPYGYTF. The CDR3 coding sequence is TGTGCCAGAAGCTTGGCCTCTGGTCAGGGGGCCCCTTATGGCTACACCTTC.

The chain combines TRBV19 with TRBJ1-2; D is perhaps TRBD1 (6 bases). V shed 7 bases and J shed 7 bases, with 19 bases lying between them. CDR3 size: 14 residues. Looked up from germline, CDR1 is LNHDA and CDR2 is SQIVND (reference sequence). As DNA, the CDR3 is TGTGCCAGTAATACTTTGTCGGGGGCGATTGGCTACACCTTC. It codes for CASNTLSGAIGYTF.

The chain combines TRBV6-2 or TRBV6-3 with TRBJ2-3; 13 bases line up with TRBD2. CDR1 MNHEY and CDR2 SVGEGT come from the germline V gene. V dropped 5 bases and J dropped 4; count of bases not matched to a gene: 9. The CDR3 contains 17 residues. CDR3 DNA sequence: TGTGCCAGCAGTCCCGGCGGACTAGCGGGGGTCCCAGATACGCAGTATTTT. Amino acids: CASSPGGLAGVPDTQYF.

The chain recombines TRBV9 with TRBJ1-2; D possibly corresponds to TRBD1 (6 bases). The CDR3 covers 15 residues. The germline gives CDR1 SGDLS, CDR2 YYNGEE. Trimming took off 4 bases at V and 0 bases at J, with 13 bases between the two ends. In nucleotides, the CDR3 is TGTGCCAGCAGCTCAGGACAGAGCCCTAACTATGGCTACACCTTC. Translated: CASSSGQSPNYGYTF.

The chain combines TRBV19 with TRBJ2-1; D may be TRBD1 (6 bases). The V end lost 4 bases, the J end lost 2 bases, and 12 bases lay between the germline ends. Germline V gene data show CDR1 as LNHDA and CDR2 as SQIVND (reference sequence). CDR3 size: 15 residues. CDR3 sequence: CASSKGQGTYNEQFF. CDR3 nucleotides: TGTGCCAGTAGTAAAGGGCAGGGGACCTACAATGAGCAGTTCTTC.

The CDR3 DNA reads TGTGCCAGCAGCTCATCCCCTGGGGCCAACGTCCTGACTTTC. Its translation: CASSSSPGANVLTF. The chain carries TRBV7-2 and TRBJ2-6; no clear D. The CDR3 consists of 14 residues. V was pared by 4 bases and J by 2 bases, with 6 bases between. CDR1 is SGHTA, CDR2 FQGNSA, per germline.

In DNA form, the CDR3 reads TGTGCCAGCAGCCAAGAGATCCTCGGGACCGCGGGCCCAGATACGCAGTATTTT. Amino acid sequence: CASSQEILGTAGPDTQYF. The rearrangement links TRBV4-2 to TRBJ2-3; D tentatively reads TRBD1 or TRBD2 (5 bases each). This CDR3 region has 18 residues. V was trimmed by 0 bases and J by 4 bases, leaving 20 bases between them. CDR1 LGHNA and CDR2 YNFKEQ come from the germline V gene.

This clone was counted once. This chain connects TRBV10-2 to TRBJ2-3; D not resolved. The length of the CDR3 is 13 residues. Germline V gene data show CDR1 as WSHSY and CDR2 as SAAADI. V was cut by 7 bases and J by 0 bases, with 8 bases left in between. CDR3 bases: TGCGCCAGCATGAGGCCTAGCACAGATACGCAGTATTTT. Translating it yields CASMRPSTDTQYF.

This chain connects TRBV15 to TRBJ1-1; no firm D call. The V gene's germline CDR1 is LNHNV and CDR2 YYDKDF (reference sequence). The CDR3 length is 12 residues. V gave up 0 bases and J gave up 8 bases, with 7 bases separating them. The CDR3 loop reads CATSRDGLEAFF. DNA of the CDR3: TGTGCCACCAGCAGAGATGGGTTAGAAGCTTTCTTT.

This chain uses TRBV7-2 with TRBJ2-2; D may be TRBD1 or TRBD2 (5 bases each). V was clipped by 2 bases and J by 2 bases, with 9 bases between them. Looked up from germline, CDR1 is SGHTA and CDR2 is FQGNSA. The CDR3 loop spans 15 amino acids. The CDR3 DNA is TGTGCCAGCAGCTTAATGGGGGTAAACACCGGGGAGCTGTTTTTT. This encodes CASSLMGVNTGELFF.

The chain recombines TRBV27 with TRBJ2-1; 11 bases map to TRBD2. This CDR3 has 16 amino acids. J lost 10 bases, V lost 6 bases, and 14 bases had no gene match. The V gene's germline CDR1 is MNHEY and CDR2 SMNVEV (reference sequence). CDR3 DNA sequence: TGTGCCAGCAGCTCAGGGCGGCTAGCGGGGGGAAACGAGCAGTTCTTC. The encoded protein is CASSSGRLAGGNEQFF.

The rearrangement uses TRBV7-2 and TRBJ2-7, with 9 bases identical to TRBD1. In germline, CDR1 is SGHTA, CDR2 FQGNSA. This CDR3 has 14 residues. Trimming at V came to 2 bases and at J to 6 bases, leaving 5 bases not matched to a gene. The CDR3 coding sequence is TGTGCCAGCAGCTTAACCCGGGACAGGGCCGAGCAGTACTTC. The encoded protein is CASSLTRDRAEQYF.

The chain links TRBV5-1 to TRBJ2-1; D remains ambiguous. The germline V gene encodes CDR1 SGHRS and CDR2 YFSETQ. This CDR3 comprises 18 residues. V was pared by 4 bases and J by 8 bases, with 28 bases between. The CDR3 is CASSHGREASRRQDEQFF. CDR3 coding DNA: TGCGCCAGCAGCCACGGAAGAGAAGCGTCCCGACGCCAGGATGAGCAGTTCTTC.

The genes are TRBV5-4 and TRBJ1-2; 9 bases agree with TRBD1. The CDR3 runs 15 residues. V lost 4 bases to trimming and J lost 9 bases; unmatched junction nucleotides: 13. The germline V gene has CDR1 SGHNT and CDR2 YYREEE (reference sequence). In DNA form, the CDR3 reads TGTGCCAGCAGCGCCGGGGACAGGGAAGCTTACCGCTACACCTTC. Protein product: CASSAGDREAYRYTF.

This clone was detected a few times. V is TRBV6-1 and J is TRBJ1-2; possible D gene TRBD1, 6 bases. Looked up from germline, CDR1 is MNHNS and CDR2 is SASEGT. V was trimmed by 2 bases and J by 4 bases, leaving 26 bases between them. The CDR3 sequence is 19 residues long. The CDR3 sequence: CASSEHWTSARGGSYGYTF. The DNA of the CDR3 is TGTGCCAGCAGTGAACACTGGACGTCGGCGAGGGGGGGAAGCTATGGCTACACCTTC.

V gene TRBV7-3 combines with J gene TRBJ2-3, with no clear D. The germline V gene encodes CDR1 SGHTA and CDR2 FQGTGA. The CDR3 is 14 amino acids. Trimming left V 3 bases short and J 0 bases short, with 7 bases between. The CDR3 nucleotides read TGTGCCAGCAGCTTCAGTACTAGCACAGATACGCAGTATTTT. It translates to CASSFSTSTDTQYF.

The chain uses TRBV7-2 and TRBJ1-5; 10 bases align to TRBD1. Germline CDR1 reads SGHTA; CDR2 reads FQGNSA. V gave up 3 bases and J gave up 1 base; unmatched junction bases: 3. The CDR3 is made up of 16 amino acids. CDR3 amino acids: CASSLTGGWSNQPQHF. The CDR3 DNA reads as TGTGCCAGCAGCTTGACAGGGGGCTGGAGCAATCAGCCCCAGCATTTT.